Listed here are 11 T cell receptor beta chains from one sample, sequenced in a study of cytomegalovirus exposure and HLA in healthy donors. Vbeta (60) and Jbeta (13) primers were used in the PCR. The data were produced by immunoSEQ multiplex PCR, yet TCRdb's version contains in-frame clones alone and is incomplete. The table shows about 140,000 clones, with approximately 70% occurring only once. Input material: PBMCs. Receptors originate from a human donor in good health.

The chain employs TRBV4-1 and TRBJ2-6, with D unresolved. Trimming left V 1 base short and J 0 bases short, with 7 bases between. CDR1 is MGHRA, CDR2 YSYEKL, per germline. The CDR3 has 16 amino acids. The CDR3 spells CASSQGPSSGANVLTF. The CDR3 bases are TGCGCCAGCAGCCAAGGTCCCTCCTCTGGGGCCAACGTCCTGACTTTC.

The chain's CDR3 is CASSGESGLFGYTF. DNA of the CDR3: TGCGCCAGCAGCGGGGAATCAGGGCTCTTTGGCTACACCTTC. The chain recombines TRBV5-1 with TRBJ1-2, with D perhaps matching TRBD1 (5 bases). This CDR3 contains 14 residues. Germline CDR1 is SGHRS and CDR2 is YFSETQ. The V end was cut by 4 bases, the J end by 7 bases, with 17 bases between.

This clone was found a few times. The rearrangement joins TRBV7-6 to TRBJ2-6, with D possibly being TRBD2 (5 bases). CDR3 length equals 15 residues. The V gene lost 3 bases and the J gene lost 0 bases, with 6 bases spanning the gap. The germline V gene encodes CDR1 SGHVS and CDR2 FNYEAQ. CDR3 amino acids: CASSFTSSGANVLTF. The CDR3 nucleotides are TGTGCCAGCAGCTTTACTAGCTCTGGGGCCAACGTCCTGACTTTC.

The chain carries TRBV5-4 and TRBJ1-4, with TRBD1 matching over 9 bases. V shed 4 bases and J 4 bases; nucleotides not matched to a gene: 17. Looked up from germline, CDR1 is SGHNT and CDR2 is YYREEE (reference sequence). The CDR3 consists of 19 residues. CDR3 region: CASSAAPGQGVMGNEKLFF. CDR3 nucleotides: TGTGCCAGCAGCGCGGCACCGGGACAGGGTGTAATGGGTAATGAAAAACTGTTTTTT. The full variable domain, in which reference TRBV5-4 and TRBJ1-4 provide the parts outside the CDR3, is ETGVTQSPTHLIKTRGQQVTLRCSSQSGHNTVSWYQQALGQGPQFIFQYYREEENGRGNFPPRFSGLQFPNYSSELNVNALELDDSALYLCASSAAPGQGVMGNEKLFFGSGTQLSVL.

The chain uses TRBV5-5 and TRBJ2-2; TRBD2 matches 9 bases. Trimming at V came to 5 bases and at J to 7 bases, leaving 6 bases not matched to a gene. Germline CDR1 is SGHKS and CDR2 is YYEKEE (reference sequence). The CDR3 loop spans 14 amino acids. The CDR3, as DNA: TGTGCCAGCAGTCTAGCGGGATTCGGCGGGGAGCTGTTTTTT. Its translation: CASSLAGFGGELFF.

Only a few counts were recorded for this clone. The same CDR3 also results from other DNA sequences found in this sample. This chain connects TRBV6-1 to TRBJ2-7, with 8 positions matching TRBD1. CDR1 is MNHNS and CDR2 is SASEGT in the germline V gene. This CDR3 is built from 15 residues. V trimming: 1 base; J trimming: 3 bases; junction bases outside the gene matches: 5. The CDR3 loop is CASSEEGQVSYEQYF. The CDR3 nucleotides are TGTGCCAGCAGTGAAGAGGGACAGGTCAGCTACGAGCAGTACTTC.

The V and J genes are TRBV2 and TRBJ2-3, with D unclear. CDR3 length: 16 residues. Germline-derived CDR1 and CDR2 are SNHLY and FYNNEI. V was clipped by 4 bases and J by 5 bases, with 19 bases between them. The CDR3 loop is CASSVELHPSGDTQYF. The CDR3 coding sequence is TGTGCCAGCAGTGTGGAACTCCACCCCTCGGGAGATACGCAGTATTTT. The variable domain in full, completed from reference TRBV2 and TRBJ2-3, reads EPEVTQTPSHQVTQMGQEVILRCVPISNHLYFYWYRQILGQKVEFLVSFYNNEISEKSEIFDDQFSVERPDGSNFTLKIRSTKLEDSAMYFCASSVELHPSGDTQYFGPGTRLTVL.

V gene TRBV5-4 combines with J gene TRBJ2-3; D might be TRBD2 (7 bases). V lost 0 bases to trimming and J lost 2 bases, with 13 bases between them. Germline V lookup: CDR1 SGHNT, CDR2 YYREEE (reference sequence). The CDR3 contains 16 residues. CDR3 sequence reads: CASSLVRGLFTDTQYF. The CDR3 DNA is TGTGCCAGCAGCTTGGTGCGGGGGCTTTTCACAGATACGCAGTATTTT.

In nucleotides, the CDR3 is TGCGCCAGCAGCCACCGGACTAGCGGGCAATCCGTCAATGAGCAGTTCTTC. Encoded protein: CASSHRTSGQSVNEQFF. This sequence joins TRBV5-1 and TRBJ2-1, with 11 nucleotides matching TRBD2. The CDR3 is 17 residues long. Germline CDR1 and CDR2: SGHRS and YFSETQ. V dropped 4 bases and J dropped 6; count of bases not matched to a gene: 12. Full variable domain (missing parts from reference TRBV5-1 and TRBJ2-1): KAGVTQTPRYLIKTRGQQVTLSCSPISGHRSVSWYQQTPGQGLQFLFEYFSETQRNKGNFPGRFSGRQFSNSRSEMNVSTLELGDSALYLCASSHRTSGQSVNEQFFGPGTRLTVL.

The chain carries TRBV11-3 and TRBJ2-7, with 7 positions matching TRBD1. The CDR3 sequence is 14 residues long. Germline loops: CDR1 SGHNT, CDR2 YENEEA. The V segment lost 6 bases and the J segment 4 bases; nucleotides outside the gene matches: 9. The CDR3 DNA reads as TGTGCCAGCAGAGACAGGGACCAGAGTTACGAGCAGTACTTC. Translation: CASRDRDQSYEQYF.

The rearrangement joins TRBV4-1 to TRBJ2-1, with 9 nucleotides matching TRBD2. The CDR3 runs to 17 residues. V was clipped by 1 base and J by 7 bases; unmatched bases: 11. Germline loops: CDR1 MGHRA, CDR2 YSYEKL. CDR3 residues: CASSQGLGAGGLNEQFF. The CDR3 DNA reads TGCGCCAGCAGCCAAGGGTTAGGCGCGGGAGGGCTGAATGAGCAGTTCTTC.